This T cell receptor beta chain was found in a study of blood T cell repertoires in COVID-19. Study information: Whether acute or convalescent, the COVID-19 samples came from the United States, Italy and Spain. PBMCs, B-cell-depleted T cells, or T cells were the source of the cDNA or gDNA that made up the material.

The germline gives CDR1 MNHNY, CDR2 SVGAGI (reference sequence). Trimming took 7 bases from V and 2 from J, leaving 15 bases between them. The CDR3 contains 15 residues. In the original processing: Amplified reference gene primers provided the basis for estimating nucleated cell counts. The repertoire was sequenced with immunoSEQ multiplex PCR; TCRdb's copy has only in-frame clones and lacks some. V and J calls and clone size are as listed in that table; D and trimming were resolved from the DNA. This repertoire shows 100,000 to 150,000 clones, around 83% found once; its top ten account for roughly 12%.

Sequenced: peripheral blood. The chain links TRBV6-6 to TRBJ1-5; D perhaps matches TRBD1 (6 bases). The sequence was obtained from a man between 60 and 75 years old with acute or convalescent COVID-19. CDR3: CASTLQGGGNQPQHF. The DNA of the CDR3 is TGTGCCAGCACCCTACAGGGTGGCGGCAATCAGCCCCAGCATTTT.